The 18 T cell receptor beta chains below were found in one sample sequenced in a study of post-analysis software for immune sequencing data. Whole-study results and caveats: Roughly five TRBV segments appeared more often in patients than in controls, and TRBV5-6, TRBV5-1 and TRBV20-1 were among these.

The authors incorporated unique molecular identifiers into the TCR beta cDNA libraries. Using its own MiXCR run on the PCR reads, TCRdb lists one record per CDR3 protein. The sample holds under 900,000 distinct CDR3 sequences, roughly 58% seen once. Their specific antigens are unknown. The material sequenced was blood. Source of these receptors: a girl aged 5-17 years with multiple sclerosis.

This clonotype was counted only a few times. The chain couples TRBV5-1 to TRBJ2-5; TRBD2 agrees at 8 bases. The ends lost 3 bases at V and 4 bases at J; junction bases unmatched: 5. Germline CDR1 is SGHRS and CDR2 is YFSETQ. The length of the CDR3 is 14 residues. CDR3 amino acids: CASSSILAGETQYF. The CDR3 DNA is TGCGCCAGCAGCTCCATTCTAGCGGGAGAGACCCAGTACTTC. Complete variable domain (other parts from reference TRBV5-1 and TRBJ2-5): KAGVTQTPRYLIKTRGQQVTLSCSPISGHRSVSWYQQTPGQGLQFLFEYFSETQRNKGNFPGRFSGRQFSNSRSEMNVSTLELGDSALYLCASSSILAGETQYFGPGTRLLVL.

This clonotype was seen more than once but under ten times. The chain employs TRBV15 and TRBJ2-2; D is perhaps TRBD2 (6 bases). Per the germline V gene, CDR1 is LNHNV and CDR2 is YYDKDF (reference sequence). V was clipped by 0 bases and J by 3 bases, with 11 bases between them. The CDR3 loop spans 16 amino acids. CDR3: CATSRDRGSYTGELFF. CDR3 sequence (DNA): TGTGCCACCAGCAGAGACCGGGGGTCATACACCGGGGAGCTGTTTTTT.

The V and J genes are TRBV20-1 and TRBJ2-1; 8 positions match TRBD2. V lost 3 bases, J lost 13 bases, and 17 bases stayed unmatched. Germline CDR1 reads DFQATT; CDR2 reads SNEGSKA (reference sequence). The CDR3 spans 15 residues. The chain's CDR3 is CSARGGASGWETQFF. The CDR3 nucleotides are TGCAGTGCTAGGGGAGGGGCTAGCGGGTGGGAGACCCAGTTCTTC.

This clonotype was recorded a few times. The CDR3 protein is CSVSQGVSSPLHF. DNA of the CDR3: TGCAGCGTTTCGCAGGGGGTCAGTTCACCCCTCCACTTT. The chain combines TRBV29-1 with TRBJ1-6, with TRBD1 matching over 7 bases. Germline V gene lookup returns CDR1 SQVTM and CDR2 ANQGSEA. The CDR3 covers 13 residues. V lost 5 bases, J lost 9 bases, and 7 bases stayed unmatched.

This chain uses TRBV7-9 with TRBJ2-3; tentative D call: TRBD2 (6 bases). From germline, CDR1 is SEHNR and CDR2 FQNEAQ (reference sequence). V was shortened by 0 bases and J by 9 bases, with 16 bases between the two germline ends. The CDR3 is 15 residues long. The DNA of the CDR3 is TGTGCCAGCAGCTTAGCGTCAGGAGGGCAGGGAACGCAGTATTTT. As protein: CASSLASGGQGTQYF.

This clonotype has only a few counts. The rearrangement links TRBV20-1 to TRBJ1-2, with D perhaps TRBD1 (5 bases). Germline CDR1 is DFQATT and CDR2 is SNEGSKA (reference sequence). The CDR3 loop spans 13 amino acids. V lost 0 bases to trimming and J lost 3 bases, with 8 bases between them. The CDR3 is CSAREGGHYGYTF. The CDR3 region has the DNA TGCAGTGCTAGAGAGGGGGGACACTATGGCTACACCTTC.

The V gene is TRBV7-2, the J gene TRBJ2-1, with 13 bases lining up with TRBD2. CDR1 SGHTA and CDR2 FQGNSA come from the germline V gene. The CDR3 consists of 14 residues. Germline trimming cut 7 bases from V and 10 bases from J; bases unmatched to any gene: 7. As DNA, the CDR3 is TGTGCCAGCAAAACTAGCGGGGGGGCTGGGGAGCAGTTCTTC. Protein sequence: CASKTSGGAGEQFF.

Here the CDR3 DNA reads TGCAGCGCCGACGTGAGCGGTGAGCAGTTCTTC. It specifies CSADVSGEQFF. The chain links TRBV29-1 to TRBJ2-1; the D gene is possibly TRBD2 (5 bases). Trimming removed 7 bases at V and 9 bases at J, with 13 bases between. This CDR3 contains 11 residues. Germline loops: CDR1 SQVTM, CDR2 ANQGSEA.

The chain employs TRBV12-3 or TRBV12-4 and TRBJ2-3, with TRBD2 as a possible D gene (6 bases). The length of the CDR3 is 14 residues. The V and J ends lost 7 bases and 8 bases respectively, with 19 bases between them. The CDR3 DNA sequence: TGTGCCAGCACCTTGGAGGTCGGGGGAGCTACGCAGTATTTT. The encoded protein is CASTLEVGGATQYF.

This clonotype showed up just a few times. The CDR3 DNA reads as TGTGCCAGCAGCTTCAGGACTAGCCATGAGCAGTTCTTC. This translates into CASSFRTSHEQFF. The chain combines TRBV7-9 with TRBJ2-1; 8 bases agree with TRBD2. Trimming took 3 bases from V and 8 from J; bases not matched to a gene: 3. The CDR3 spans 13 residues. In germline, CDR1 is SEHNR, CDR2 FQNEAQ (reference sequence). Filled out from reference TRBV7-9 and TRBJ2-1, the complete variable domain reads DTGVSQNPRHKITKRGQNVTFRCDPISEHNRLYWYRQTLGQGPEFLTYFQNEAQLEKSRLLSDRFSAERPKGSFSTLEIQRTEQGDSAMYLCASSFRTSHEQFFGPGTRLTVL.

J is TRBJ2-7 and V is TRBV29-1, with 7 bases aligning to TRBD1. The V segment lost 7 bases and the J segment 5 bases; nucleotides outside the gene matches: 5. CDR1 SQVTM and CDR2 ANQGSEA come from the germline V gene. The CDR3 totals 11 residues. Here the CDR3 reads CSGTTGHEQYF. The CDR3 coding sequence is TGCAGCGGAACGACAGGGCACGAGCAGTACTTC.

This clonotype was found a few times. CDR3 amino acids: CASSLTGGGYGYTF. The CDR3 nucleotides read TGTGCCAGCAGCTTAACAGGGGGCGGCTATGGCTACACCTTC. The V gene is TRBV7-3, the J gene TRBJ1-2; 7 positions match TRBD1. CDR1 SGHTA and CDR2 FQGTGA come from the germline V gene. Unmatched junction bases numbered 2, after V lost 0 bases and J lost 4 bases. CDR3 size: 14 residues.

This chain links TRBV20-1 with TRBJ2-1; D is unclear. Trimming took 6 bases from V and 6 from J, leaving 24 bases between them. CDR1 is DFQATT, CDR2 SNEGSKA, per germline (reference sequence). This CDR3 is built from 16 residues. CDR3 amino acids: CSATIRTRFWGNEQFF. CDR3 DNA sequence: TGCAGTGCAACGATTAGGACCCGCTTTTGGGGCAATGAGCAGTTCTTC.

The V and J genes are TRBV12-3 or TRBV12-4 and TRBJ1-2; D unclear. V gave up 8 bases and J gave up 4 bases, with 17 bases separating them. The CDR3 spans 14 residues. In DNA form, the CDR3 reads TGTGCCAGCTCGTCGAAGGACCGAAGCTATGGCTACACCTTC. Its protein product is CASSSKDRSYGYTF.

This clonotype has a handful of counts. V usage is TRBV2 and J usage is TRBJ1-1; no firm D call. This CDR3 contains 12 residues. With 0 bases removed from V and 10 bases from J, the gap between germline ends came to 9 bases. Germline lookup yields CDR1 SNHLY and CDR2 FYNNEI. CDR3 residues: CASSEAPFRAFF. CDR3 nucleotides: TGTGCCAGCAGTGAAGCACCCTTTCGAGCTTTCTTT. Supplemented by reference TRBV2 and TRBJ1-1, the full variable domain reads EPEVTQTPSHQVTQMGQEVILRCVPISNHLYFYWYRQILGQKVEFLVSFYNNEISEKSEIFDDQFSVERPDGSNFTLKIRSTKLEDSAMYFCASSEAPFRAFFGQGTRLTVV.

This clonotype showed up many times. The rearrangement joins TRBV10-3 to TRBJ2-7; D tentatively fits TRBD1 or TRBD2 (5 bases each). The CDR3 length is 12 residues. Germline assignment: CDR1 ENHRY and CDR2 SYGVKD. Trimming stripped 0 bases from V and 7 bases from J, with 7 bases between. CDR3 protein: CAISESEGEQYF. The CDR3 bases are TGTGCCATCAGTGAGTCAGAGGGGGAGCAGTACTTC.

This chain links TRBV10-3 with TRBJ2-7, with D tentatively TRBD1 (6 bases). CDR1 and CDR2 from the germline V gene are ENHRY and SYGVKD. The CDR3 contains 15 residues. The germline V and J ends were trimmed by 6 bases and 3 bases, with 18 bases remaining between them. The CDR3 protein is CAISEGQVAFYEQYF. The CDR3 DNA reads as TGTGCCATCAGCGAGGGACAAGTTGCGTTCTACGAGCAGTACTTC.

This CDR3 is CSALANHYEQYF. The CDR3, as DNA: TGCAGTGCCCTCGCCAACCACTACGAGCAGTACTTC. The V call is TRBV20-1, the J call TRBJ2-7; D gene ambiguous. The CDR3 sequence is 12 residues long. With 6 bases removed from V and 3 bases from J, the gap between germline ends came to 12 bases. CDR1 is DFQATT and CDR2 is SNEGSKA in the germline V gene (reference sequence).